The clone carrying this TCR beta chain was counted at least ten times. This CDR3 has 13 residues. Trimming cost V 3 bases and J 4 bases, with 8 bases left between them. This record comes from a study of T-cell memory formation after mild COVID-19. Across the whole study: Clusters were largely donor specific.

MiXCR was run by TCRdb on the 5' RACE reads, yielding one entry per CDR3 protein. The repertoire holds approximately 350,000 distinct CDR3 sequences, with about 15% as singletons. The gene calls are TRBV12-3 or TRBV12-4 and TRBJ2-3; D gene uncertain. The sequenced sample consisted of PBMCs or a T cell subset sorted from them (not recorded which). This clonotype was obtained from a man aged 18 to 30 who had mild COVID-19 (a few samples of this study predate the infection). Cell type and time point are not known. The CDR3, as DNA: TGTGCCAGCAGTTTCAGTGGAGCAGATACGCAGTATTTT. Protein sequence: CASSFSGADTQYF.